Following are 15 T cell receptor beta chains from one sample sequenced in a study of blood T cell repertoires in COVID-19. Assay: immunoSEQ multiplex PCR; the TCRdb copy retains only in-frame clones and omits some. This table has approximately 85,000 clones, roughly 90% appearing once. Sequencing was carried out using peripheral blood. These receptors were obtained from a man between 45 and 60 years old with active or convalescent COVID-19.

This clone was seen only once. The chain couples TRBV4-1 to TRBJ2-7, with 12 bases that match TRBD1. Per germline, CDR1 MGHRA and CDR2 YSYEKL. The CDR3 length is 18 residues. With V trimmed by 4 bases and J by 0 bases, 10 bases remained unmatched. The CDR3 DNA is TGCGCCAGCAGCCTCCAAACCGGGACAGGGGGCTTCTCCTACGAGCAGTACTTC. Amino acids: CASSLQTGTGGFSYEQYF.

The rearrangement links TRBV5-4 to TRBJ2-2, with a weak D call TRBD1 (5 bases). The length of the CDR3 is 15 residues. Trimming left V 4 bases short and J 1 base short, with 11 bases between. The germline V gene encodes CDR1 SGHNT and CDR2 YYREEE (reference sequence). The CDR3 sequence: CASSPDSQNTGELFF. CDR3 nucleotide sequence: TGTGCCAGCAGCCCAGACAGCCAGAACACCGGGGAGCTGTTTTTT.

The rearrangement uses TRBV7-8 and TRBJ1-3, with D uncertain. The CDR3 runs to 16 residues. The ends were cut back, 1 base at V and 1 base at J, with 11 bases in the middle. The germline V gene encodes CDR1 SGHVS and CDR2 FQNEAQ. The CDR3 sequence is CASSLVGSDSGNTIYF. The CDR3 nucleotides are TGTGCCAGCAGCTTAGTCGGCAGCGATTCTGGAAACACCATATATTTT. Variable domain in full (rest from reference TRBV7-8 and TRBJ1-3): GAGVSQSPRYKVAKRGQDVALRCDPISGHVSLFWYQQALGQGPEFLTYFQNEAQLDKSGLPSDRFFAERPEGSVSTLKIQRTQQEDSAVYLCASSLVGSDSGNTIYFGEGSWLTVV.

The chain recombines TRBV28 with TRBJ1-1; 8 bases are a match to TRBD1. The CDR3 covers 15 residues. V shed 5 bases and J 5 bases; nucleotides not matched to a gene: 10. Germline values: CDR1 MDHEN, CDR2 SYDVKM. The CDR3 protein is CASSPPQGARTEAFF. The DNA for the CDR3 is TGTGCCAGCAGTCCCCCCCAGGGGGCGAGGACTGAAGCTTTCTTT. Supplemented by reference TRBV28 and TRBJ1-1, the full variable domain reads DVKVTQSSRYLVKRTGEKVFLECVQDMDHENMFWYRQDPGLGLRLIYFSYDVKMKEKGDIPEGYSVSREKKERFSLILESASTNQTSMYLCASSPPQGARTEAFFGQGTRLTVV.

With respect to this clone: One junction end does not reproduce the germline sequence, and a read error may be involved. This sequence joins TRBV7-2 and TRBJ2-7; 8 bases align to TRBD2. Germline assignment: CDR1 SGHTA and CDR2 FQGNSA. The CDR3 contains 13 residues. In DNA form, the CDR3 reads TGTGCCAGCAGGTTAGCGGGGCCGTACGAGCAGTACTTC. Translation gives CASRLAGPYEQYF.

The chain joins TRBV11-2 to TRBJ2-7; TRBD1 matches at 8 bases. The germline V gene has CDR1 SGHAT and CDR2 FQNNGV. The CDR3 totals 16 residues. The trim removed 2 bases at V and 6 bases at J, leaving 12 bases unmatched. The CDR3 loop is CASSLLFQGALVEQYF. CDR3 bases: TGTGCCAGCAGCTTACTCTTCCAGGGGGCTCTTGTCGAGCAGTACTTC. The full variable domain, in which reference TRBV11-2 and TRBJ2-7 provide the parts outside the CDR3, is EAGVAQSPRYKIIEKRQSVAFWCNPISGHATLYWYQQILGQGPKLLIQFQNNGVVDDSQLPKDRFSAERLKGVDSTLKIQPAKLEDSAVYLCASSLLFQGALVEQYFGPGTRLTVT.

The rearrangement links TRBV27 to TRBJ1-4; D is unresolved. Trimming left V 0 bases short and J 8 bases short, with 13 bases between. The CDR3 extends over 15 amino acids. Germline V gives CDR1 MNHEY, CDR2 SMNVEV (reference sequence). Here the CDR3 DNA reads TGTGCCAGCAGTTTATCGTACCGGGGAAGGGAAAAACTGTTTTTT. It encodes CASSLSYRGREKLFF.

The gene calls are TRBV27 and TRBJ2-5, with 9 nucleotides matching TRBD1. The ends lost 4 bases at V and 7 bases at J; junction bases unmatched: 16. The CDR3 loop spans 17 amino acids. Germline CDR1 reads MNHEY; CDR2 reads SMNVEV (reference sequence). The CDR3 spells CASSYSGTGNLMRTQYF. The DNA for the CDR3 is TGTGCCAGCAGTTATTCCGGGACAGGGAACTTGATGAGGACCCAGTACTTC.

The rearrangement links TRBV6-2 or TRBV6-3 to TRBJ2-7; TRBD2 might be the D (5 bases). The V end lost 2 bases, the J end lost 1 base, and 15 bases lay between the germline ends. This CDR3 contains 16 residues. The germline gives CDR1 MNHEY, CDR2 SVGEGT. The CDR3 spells CASSYTPGNGSYEQYF. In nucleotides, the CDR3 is TGTGCCAGCAGTTACACCCCGGGGAATGGGTCCTACGAGCAGTACTTC.

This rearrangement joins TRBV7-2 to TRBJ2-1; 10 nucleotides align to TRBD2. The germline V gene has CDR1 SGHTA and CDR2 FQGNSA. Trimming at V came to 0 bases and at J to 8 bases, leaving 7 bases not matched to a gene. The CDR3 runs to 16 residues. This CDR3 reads CASSLAPAGGPYEQFF. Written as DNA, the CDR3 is TGTGCCAGCAGCTTAGCGCCAGCGGGGGGGCCCTATGAGCAGTTCTTC.

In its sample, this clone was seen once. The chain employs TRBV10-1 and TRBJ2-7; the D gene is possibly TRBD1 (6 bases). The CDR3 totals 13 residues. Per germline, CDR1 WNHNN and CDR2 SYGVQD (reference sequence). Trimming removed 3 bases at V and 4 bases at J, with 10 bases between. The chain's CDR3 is CASSDNREYEQYF. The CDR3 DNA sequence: TGCGCCAGCAGTGATAACAGGGAGTACGAGCAGTACTTC.

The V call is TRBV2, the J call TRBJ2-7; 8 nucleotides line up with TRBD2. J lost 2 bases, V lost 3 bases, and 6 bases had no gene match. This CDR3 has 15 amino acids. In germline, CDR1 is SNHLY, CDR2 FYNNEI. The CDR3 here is CASSDPSGSAYEQYF. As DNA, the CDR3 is TGTGCCAGCAGTGACCCTAGCGGGTCCGCCTACGAGCAGTACTTC.

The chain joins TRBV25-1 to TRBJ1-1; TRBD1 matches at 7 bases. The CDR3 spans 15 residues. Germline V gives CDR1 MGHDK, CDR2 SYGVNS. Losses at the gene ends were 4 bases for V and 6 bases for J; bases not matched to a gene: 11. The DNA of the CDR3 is TGTGCCAGCAGTGGACCGACAGGGATAGCGGCTGAAGCTTTCTTT. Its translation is CASSGPTGIAAEAFF. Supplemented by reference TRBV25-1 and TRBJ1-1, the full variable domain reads EADIYQTPRYLVIGTGKKITLECSQTMGHDKMYWYQQDPGMELHLIHYSYGVNSTEKGDLSSESTVSRIRTEHFPLTLESARPSHTSQYLCASSGPTGIAAEAFFGQGTRLTVV.

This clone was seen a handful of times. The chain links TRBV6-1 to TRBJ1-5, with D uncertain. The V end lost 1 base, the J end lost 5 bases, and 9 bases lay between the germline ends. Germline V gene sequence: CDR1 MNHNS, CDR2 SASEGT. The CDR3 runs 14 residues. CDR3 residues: CASSEGRGYQPQHF. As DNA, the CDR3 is TGTGCCAGCAGTGAAGGCAGAGGATATCAGCCCCAGCATTTT.

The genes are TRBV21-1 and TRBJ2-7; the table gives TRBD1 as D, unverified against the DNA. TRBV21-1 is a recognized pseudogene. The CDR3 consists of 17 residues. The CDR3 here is CASSRHTGEVKNYEQYF. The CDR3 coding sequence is TGTGCCAGCAGCAGACATACAGGGGAGGTAAAGAATTACGAGCAGTACTTC.